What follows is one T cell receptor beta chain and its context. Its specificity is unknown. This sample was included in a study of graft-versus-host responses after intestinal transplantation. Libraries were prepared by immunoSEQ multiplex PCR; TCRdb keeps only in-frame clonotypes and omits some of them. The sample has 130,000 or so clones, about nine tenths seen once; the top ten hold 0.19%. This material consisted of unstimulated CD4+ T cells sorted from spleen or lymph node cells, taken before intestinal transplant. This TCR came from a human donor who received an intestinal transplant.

CDR3 nucleotides: TGTGCCAGTAGTAGCCCCGCTGGGACCGGTAGCAATCAGCCCCAGCATTTT. This sequence encodes CASSSPAGTGSNQPQHF. The rearrangement uses TRBV19 and TRBJ1-5, with D possibly matching TRBD1 (5 bases). Per germline, CDR1 LNHDA and CDR2 SQIVND (reference sequence). Trimming removed 4 bases from V and 0 bases from J, with 16 bases in between. The length of the CDR3 is 17 residues.